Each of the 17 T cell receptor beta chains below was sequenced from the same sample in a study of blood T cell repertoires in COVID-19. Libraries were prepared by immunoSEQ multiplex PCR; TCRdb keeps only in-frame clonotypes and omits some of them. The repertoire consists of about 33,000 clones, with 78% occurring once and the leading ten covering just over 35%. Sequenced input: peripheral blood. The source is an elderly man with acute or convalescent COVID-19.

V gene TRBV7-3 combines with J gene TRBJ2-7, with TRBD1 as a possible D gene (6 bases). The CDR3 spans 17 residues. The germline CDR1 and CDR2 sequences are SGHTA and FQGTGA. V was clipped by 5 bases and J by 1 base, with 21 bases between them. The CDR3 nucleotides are TGTGCCAGCAGCCCGAATAGGATACAGGGAGAATCCTACGAGCAGTACTTC. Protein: CASSPNRIQGESYEQYF.

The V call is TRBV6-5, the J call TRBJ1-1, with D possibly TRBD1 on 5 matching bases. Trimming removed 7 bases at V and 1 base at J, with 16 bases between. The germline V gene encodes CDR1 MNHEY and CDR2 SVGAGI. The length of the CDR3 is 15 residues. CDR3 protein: CASISTAQGNTEAFF. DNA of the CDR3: TGTGCCAGCATCTCGACAGCCCAGGGGAACACTGAAGCTTTCTTT.

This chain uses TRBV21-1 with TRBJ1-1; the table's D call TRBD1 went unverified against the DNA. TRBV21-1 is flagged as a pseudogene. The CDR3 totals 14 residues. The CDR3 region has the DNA TGTGCCAGCAGCCGAGGACAGAATCGTGGTCGAGCTTTCTTT. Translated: CASSRGQNRGRAFF.

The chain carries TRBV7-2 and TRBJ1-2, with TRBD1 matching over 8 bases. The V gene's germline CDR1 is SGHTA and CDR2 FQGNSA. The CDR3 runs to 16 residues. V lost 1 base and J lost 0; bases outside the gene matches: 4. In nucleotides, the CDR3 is TGTGCCAGCAGCTTAGTGACAGGGGTGACTAACTATGGCTACACCTTC. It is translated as CASSLVTGVTNYGYTF.

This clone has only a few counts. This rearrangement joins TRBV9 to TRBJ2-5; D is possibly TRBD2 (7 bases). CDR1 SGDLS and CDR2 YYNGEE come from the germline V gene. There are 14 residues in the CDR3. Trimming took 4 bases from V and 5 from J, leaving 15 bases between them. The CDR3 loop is CASSLGGGPETQYF. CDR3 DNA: TGTGCCAGCAGCTTAGGGGGGGGCCCGGAGACCCAGTACTTC.

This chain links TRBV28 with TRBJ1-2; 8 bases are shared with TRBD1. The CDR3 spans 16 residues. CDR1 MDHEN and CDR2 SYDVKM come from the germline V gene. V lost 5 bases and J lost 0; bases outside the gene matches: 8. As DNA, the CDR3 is TGTGCCAGCAGTAGATGGACAGGGCAAGCTAACTATGGCTACACCTTC. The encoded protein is CASSRWTGQANYGYTF.

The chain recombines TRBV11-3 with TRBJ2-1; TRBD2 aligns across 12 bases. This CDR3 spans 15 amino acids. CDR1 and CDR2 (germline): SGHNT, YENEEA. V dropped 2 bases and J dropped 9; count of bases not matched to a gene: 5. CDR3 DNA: TGTGCCAGCAGCTTACTAGCGGGGGGGTTGGGTGAGCAGTTCTTC. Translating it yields CASSLLAGGLGEQFF.

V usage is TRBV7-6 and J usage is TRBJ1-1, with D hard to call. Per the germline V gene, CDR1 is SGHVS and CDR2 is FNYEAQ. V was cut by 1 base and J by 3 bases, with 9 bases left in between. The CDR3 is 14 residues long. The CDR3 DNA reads TGTGCCAGCAGCTTAGGGGCCGGATACACTGAAGCTTTCTTT. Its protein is CASSLGAGYTEAFF.

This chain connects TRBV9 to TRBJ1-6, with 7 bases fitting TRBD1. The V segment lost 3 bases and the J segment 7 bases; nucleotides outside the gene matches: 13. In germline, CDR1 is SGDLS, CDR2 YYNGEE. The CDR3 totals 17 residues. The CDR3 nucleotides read TGTGCCAGCAGCGCTACCATCGGTGGCAGGGGGAATTCACCCCTCCACTTT. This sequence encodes CASSATIGGRGNSPLHF.

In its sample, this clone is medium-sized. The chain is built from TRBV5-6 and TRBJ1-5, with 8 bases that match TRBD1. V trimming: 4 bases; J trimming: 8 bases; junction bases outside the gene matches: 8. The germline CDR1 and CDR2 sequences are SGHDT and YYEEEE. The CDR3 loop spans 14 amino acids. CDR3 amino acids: CASSGGTGNKPQHF. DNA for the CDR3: TGTGCCAGCAGCGGCGGGACAGGTAACAAGCCCCAGCATTTT.

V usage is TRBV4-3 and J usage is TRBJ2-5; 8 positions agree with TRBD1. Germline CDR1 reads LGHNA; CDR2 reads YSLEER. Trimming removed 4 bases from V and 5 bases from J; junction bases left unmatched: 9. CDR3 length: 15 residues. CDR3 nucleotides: TGCGCCAGCAGCCGAACCCAGGACAGGGTTGAGACCCAGTACTTC. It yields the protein CASSRTQDRVETQYF.

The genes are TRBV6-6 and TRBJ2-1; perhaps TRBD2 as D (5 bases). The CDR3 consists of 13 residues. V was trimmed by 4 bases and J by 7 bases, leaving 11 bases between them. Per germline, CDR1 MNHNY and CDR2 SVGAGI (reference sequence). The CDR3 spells CASSFGRVNEQFF. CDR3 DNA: TGTGCCAGCAGTTTCGGGCGGGTAAATGAGCAGTTCTTC.

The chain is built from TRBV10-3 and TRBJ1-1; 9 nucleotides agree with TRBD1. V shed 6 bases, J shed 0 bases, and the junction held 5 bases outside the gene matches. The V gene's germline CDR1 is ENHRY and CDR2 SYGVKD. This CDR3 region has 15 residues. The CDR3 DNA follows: TGTGCCATCAGACCCACAGGGGGCCTGAACACTGAAGCTTTCTTT. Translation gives CAIRPTGGLNTEAFF.

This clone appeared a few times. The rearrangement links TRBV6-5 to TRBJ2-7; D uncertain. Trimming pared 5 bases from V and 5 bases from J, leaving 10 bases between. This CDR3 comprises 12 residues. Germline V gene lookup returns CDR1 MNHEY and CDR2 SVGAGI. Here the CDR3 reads CASSQRRDEQYF. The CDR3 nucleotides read TGTGCCAGCAGTCAACGAAGAGACGAGCAGTACTTC.

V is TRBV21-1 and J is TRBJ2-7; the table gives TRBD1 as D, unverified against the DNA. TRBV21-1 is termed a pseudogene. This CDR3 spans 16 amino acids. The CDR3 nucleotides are TGTGCCAGGATAACGTACCCCCTAGACAGGTTCTACGAGCAGTACTTC. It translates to CARITYPLDRFYEQYF.

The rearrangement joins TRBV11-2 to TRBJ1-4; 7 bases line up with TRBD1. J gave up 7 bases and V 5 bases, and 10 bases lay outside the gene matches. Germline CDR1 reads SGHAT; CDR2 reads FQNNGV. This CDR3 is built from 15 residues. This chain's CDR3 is CASSQRTGGVEKLFF. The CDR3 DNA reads TGTGCCAGCAGCCAACGGACAGGAGGGGTTGAAAAACTGTTTTTT.

The CDR3 reads CASSHPAMEEVYEQYF. In DNA, the CDR3 is TGCGCCAGCAGTCACCCAGCGATGGAAGAAGTCTACGAGCAGTACTTC. The rearrangement links TRBV23-1 to TRBJ2-7; no clear D gene. TRBV23-1 is an ORF, with its function uncertain. Trimming left V 3 bases short and J 3 bases short, with 18 bases between. There are 16 residues in the CDR3.